The 2 T cell receptor beta chains presented below share a single source sample, sequenced in a study of blood T cell repertoires in COVID-19. Measured with immunoSEQ multiplex PCR; TCRdb has only the in-frame clones, and not every one. The top ten clones hold 1% of a sample with under 300,000 clones, roughly 87% of them seen once. The source material was PBMCs or T cells enriched from blood (not recorded which). The receptors were sampled from a woman in her twenties or thirties who had recovered from COVID-19.

V gene TRBV27 combines with J gene TRBJ1-2; possibly TRBD1 for D (5 bases). This CDR3 is 14 amino acids long. Between the trimmed V and J ends, which lost 4 bases and 0 bases, there was a span of 9 bases. Germline CDR1 MNHEY, CDR2 SMNVEV (reference sequence). CDR3 residues: CASSSSTANYGYTF. Here the CDR3 DNA reads TGTGCCAGCAGTTCGTCGACAGCTAACTATGGCTACACCTTC.

This clone was picked up one time. CDR3 in amino acids: CASGLTRTGGSWELFF. CDR3 nucleotide sequence: TGTGCTAGTGGTTTGACCCGGACAGGGGGTTCCTGGGAGCTGTTTTTT. The J gene is TRBJ2-2, the V gene TRBV12-5; 10 nucleotides match TRBD1. In germline, CDR1 is LGHNT, CDR2 FRNRAP. J was trimmed by 9 bases and V by 2 bases; bases with no gene match: 9. CDR3 length equals 16 residues.